The entry below describes one T cell receptor beta chain. This entry belongs to a study of T cell changes during pregnancy in multiple sclerosis. Germline CDR1 and CDR2: SGHTA and FQGTGA. The CDR3 is 16 residues long. V trimming: 1 base; J trimming: 4 bases; junction bases outside the gene matches: 5. Measured with immunoSEQ multiplex PCR; TCRdb has only the in-frame clones, and not every one. Of 35,000 to 50,000 clones in the sample, around 89% are singletons; the top ten hold approximately 0.61%. The source of this sequence is a female donor with multiple sclerosis, enrolled in a pregnancy study. The chain has TRBV7-3 and TRBJ2-2, with 8 nucleotides matching TRBD2. Specimen: CD4+ T cells from peripheral blood mononuclear cells, collected in the first trimester of pregnancy. The CDR3: CASSLKGSGITGELFF. CDR3 DNA: TGTGCCAGCAGCTTAAAGGGTAGCGGGATCACCGGGGAGCTGTTTTTT.